This is a list of T cell receptor beta chains from one sample in a study of T cell responses to AZD1222 COVID-19 vaccine. Here immunoSEQ multiplex PCR was the method, and the copy in TCRdb shows in-frame clones only, minus some. The repertoire holds around 83,000 clones, around 92% seen once, with about 5% in the top ten. The material sequenced was peripheral blood, taken on day 0 of AZD1222 vaccination. These receptors all stem from an adult in good health. Each CDR3 is given with its conserved first and last residue. D genes are given only for firm matches. Clone size appears in some rows only: once, few, many, or a class for an expanded clone.

v_gene	abundance	d_gene	j_gene	CDR3aa	CDR3nt
TRBV7-9	-	-	TRBJ1-3	CASSLVPNTIYF	TGTGCCAGCAGCTTAGTGCCGAACACCATATATTTT
TRBV27	once	-	TRBJ1-1	CASSLVRRDTEAFF	TGTGCCAGCAGTTTAGTCCGCCGGGACACTGAAGCTTTCTTT
TRBV19	-	-	TRBJ2-1	CASSSLAFYNEQFF	TGTGCCAGTAGTAGTCTAGCGTTTTACAATGAGCAGTTCTTC
TRBV5-1	-	-	TRBJ1-4	CASSPEWTPNEKLFF	TGCGCCAGCAGCCCGGAATGGACCCCTAATGAAAAACTGTTTTTT
TRBV4-3	-	-	TRBJ2-3	CASSQERDSNTDTQYF	TGCGCCAGCAGCCAAGAGAGGGATTCTAACACAGATACGCAGTATTTT
TRBV9	-	TRBD2	TRBJ2-1	CASRRSGNGAEQFF	TGTGCCAGCCGAAGGAGCGGGAATGGAGCGGAGCAGTTCTTC
TRBV28	-	-	TRBJ1-6	CASSLRGDGPLHF	TGTGCCAGCAGTTTAAGGGGGGACGGACCCCTCCACTTT
TRBV27	-	-	TRBJ1-1	CASKFYARANTEAFF	TGTGCCAGCAAGTTTTACGCCCGTGCGAACACTGAAGCTTTCTTT
TRBV11-1	-	TRBD2	TRBJ2-5	CASSFASGSGETQYF	TGTGCCAGCAGCTTTGCTAGCGGGAGCGGAGAGACCCAGTACTTC
TRBV18	-	-	TRBJ1-1	CASSPPGSEGLSAAFF	TGTGCCAGCTCACCACCGGGCTCCGAGGGTCTCTCGGCAGCTTTCTTT
TRBV6-5	-	-	TRBJ2-3	CASSYRTTDTQYF	TGTGCCAGCAGTTACCGCACTACAGATACGCAGTATTTT
TRBV5-6	-	-	TRBJ2-3	CASSPRVATGSDTQYF	TGTGCCAGCAGCCCCAGGGTAGCCACGGGGAGCGATACGCAGTATTTT
TRBV3-1/TRBV3-2	-	TRBD2	TRBJ2-1	CASSLRGAGDNEQFF	TGTGCCAGCAGCCTCAGGGGAGCGGGGGACAATGAGCAGTTCTTC
TRBV11-1	once	-	TRBJ2-1	CASSWASESGEQFF	TGTGCCAGCAGCTGGGCTAGCGAGAGTGGTGAGCAGTTCTTC
TRBV7-9	-	-	TRBJ1-6	CASSPAYNSPLHF	TGTGCCAGCAGCCCCGCCTATAATTCACCCCTCCACTTT
TRBV7-2	-	TRBD2	TRBJ2-1	CASSPSGTYNEQFF	TGTGCCAGCAGCCCTAGCGGGACCTACAATGAGCAGTTCTTC
TRBV4-2	-	-	TRBJ2-6	CASSQDGTSGANVLTF	TGTGCCAGCAGCCAGGACGGGACCTCTGGGGCCAACGTCCTGACTTTC
TRBV7-8	-	-	TRBJ2-3	CASSLGSRARGADTQYF	TGTGCCAGCAGCTTAGGGAGCCGAGCCAGGGGCGCAGATACGCAGTATTTT
TRBV5-1	-	-	TRBJ1-3	CASSLAAGGSGNTIYF	TGCGCCAGCAGCTTGGCCGCGGGGGGCTCTGGAAACACCATATATTTT
TRBV7-2	-	TRBD2	TRBJ2-1	CASSVASGIWHEQFF	TGTGCCAGCAGCGTGGCTAGCGGGATATGGCATGAGCAGTTCTTC
TRBV7-9	-	-	TRBJ1-2	CASSPLGGAYGYTF	TGTGCCAGCAGCCCCCTGGGCGGCGCCTATGGCTACACCTTC
TRBV23-1	-	TRBD1	TRBJ1-2	CASSQSTGAGYGYTF	TGCGCCAGCAGTCAATCGACAGGGGCTGGTTATGGCTACACCTTC
TRBV6-5	-	-	TRBJ1-5	CATARGNQPQHF	TGTGCCACTGCCCGGGGGAATCAGCCCCAGCATTTT
TRBV18	-	TRBD2	TRBJ2-1	CASSPPRASGSNEQFF	TGTGCCAGCTCACCGCCGAGGGCTAGCGGGAGCAATGAGCAGTTCTTC
TRBV2	-	TRBD2	TRBJ2-1	CASSEGLAGSYEQFF	TGTGCCAGCAGTGAGGGGCTAGCGGGAAGCTATGAGCAGTTCTTC
TRBV3-1/TRBV3-2	-	TRBD1	TRBJ1-1	CASSPIGGRTEAFF	TGTGCCAGCAGCCCTATAGGGGGCCGCACTGAAGCTTTCTTT
TRBV28	-	TRBD2	TRBJ2-7	CASSWERGILYEQYF	TGTGCCAGCAGTTGGGAGCGGGGGATCCTCTACGAGCAGTACTTC
TRBV13	-	-	TRBJ2-1	CASSVDRSSYNEQFF	TGTGCCAGCAGCGTCGACAGAAGCTCCTACAATGAGCAGTTCTTC
TRBV9	-	-	TRBJ2-7	CATSITDSPHEQYF	TGTGCCACCTCAATCACGGACAGTCCCCACGAGCAGTACTTC
TRBV10-3	-	-	TRBJ1-3	CAIGIQASSGNTIYF	TGTGCCATCGGAATCCAGGCTTCCTCTGGAAACACCATATATTTT
TRBV29-1	-	TRBD1	TRBJ2-1	CSVPTGSSYNEQFF	TGCAGCGTACCGACAGGGAGCTCCTACAATGAGCAGTTCTTC
TRBV15	-	TRBD1	TRBJ2-3	CATSRSPGQGDTQYF	TGTGCCACCAGCAGATCTCCGGGACAGGGAGATACGCAGTATTTT
TRBV9	-	-	TRBJ2-7	CASSGTVSGYEQYF	TGTGCCAGCAGCGGCACCGTTAGCGGCTACGAGCAGTACTTC
TRBV24-1	-	-	TRBJ2-2	CATSDLPGFGTGELFF	TGTGCCACCAGTGATTTGCCCGGTTTCGGTACCGGGGAGCTGTTTTTT
TRBV5-1	few	-	TRBJ2-6	CASSQLGSSGANVLTF	TGCGCCAGCAGTCAACTTGGGAGCTCTGGGGCCAACGTCCTGACTTTC
TRBV9	-	TRBD1	TRBJ1-1	CASSVDRGEAFF	TGTGCCAGCAGCGTCGACAGGGGAGAAGCTTTCTTT
TRBV6-6	-	TRBD1	TRBJ2-7	CASSRGQAPYEQYF	TGTGCCAGCAGCAGAGGACAGGCCCCATACGAGCAGTACTTC
TRBV12-3/TRBV12-4	-	-	TRBJ2-5	CASSPGTWETQYF	TGTGCCAGCAGTCCCGGGACGTGGGAGACCCAGTACTTC
TRBV7-2	-	-	TRBJ1-1	CASSWSPNTEAFF	TGTGCCAGCAGCTGGTCCCCGAACACTGAAGCTTTCTTT
TRBV19	-	TRBD2	TRBJ2-3	CASSREVLAEESTDTQYF	TGTGCCAGTAGTAGAGAAGTACTAGCGGAAGAATCCACAGATACGCAGTATTTT